This T cell receptor (beta chain) was retrieved from a study of early T cells in non-severe SARS-CoV-2 infection. As for the study in general: Sequencing used unsorted whole-blood bulk RNA, so chains lack pairing.

Study results and caveats: Lookups in VDJdb leaned toward anti-spike CD8 responses and missed private and CD4 specificities.

On this clonotype itself: Its antigen remains unknown.

The TCR library protocol was used to attach unique molecular identifiers. These identifiers were attached to individual cDNA molecules. MiXCR was run by TCRdb on the 5' RACE reads, yielding one entry per CDR3 protein. Altogether 50,000 to 70,000 distinct CDR3 sequences are present, 4.5% to 7.5% being singletons, with the ten largest covering 3.4%. Germline V CDR1 and CDR2: SGHVS, FNYEAQ. The junction had 5 bases not matched to a gene; V was cut back by 0 bases and J by 2 bases. The CDR3 is 17 residues long. This clonotype was obtained from an adult who was a healthcare worker with PCR-confirmed SARS-CoV-2 infection or an uninfected control (not recorded which). Material: whole blood, obtained at baseline. This rearrangement joins TRBV7-6 to TRBJ2-3; TRBD2 aligns across 10 bases. CDR3 nucleotides: TGTGCCAGCAGCTTAGCCCCCGGGACTAGCGCCACAGATACGCAGTATTTT. Its translation: CASSLAPGTSATDTQYF.